This T cell receptor (beta chain) was obtained from a study of T cells in Graves' hyperthyroidism and ophthalmopathy. Whole-study context: Prior to any treatment, at the point of initial diagnosis, peripheral blood was collected. Notes on the study in general: Among clonotypes expanded in thyroid above 0.001, most were also found in blood. For ophthalmopathy, model prediction preceded onset by a median roughly 6.3 months.

The CDR3 has 15 amino acids. Between the trimmed V and J ends, which lost 3 bases and 4 bases, there was a span of 11 bases. The germline CDR1 and CDR2 sequences are KGHDR and SFDVKD. This clonotype was observed many times. Its target is not known. The source material, RNA transcripts, was used to amplify TCR beta CDR3 regions. HTBI primers drove first-round RT-PCR of the TCR CDR3. TCRdb re-called the multiplex PCR reads with MiXCR, one entry per CDR3 protein. This table holds under 350,000 distinct CDR3 sequences, roughly 15% found once. This sequence originates from a woman aged 25 to 39 with Graves' hyperthyroidism that later progressed to Graves' ophthalmopathy. Sequencing was performed on blood. The V and J genes are TRBV24-1 and TRBJ2-2; D is possibly TRBD1 (6 bases). The CDR3 reads CATSDGGQGTGELFF. In DNA form, the CDR3 reads TGTGCCACCAGTGATGGGGGACAAGGCACCGGGGAGCTGTTTTTT.